This T cell receptor beta chain was profiled in a study of cytomegalovirus exposure and HLA in healthy donors. Study observations and caveats: TCR sequences were mostly rare, though some public TCRs occurred in many donors. Across all donors, roughly uniform sequencing depth was an assumption of the presence/absence analyses. A missense DCLRE1C variant was associated with V- and J-gene trimming of TCR beta chains in a later analysis, and an independent cohort replicated the association.

The CDR3 is 17 amino acids. CDR1 SGHNT and CDR2 YYREEE come from the germline V gene (reference sequence). J was trimmed by 7 bases and V by 1 base; bases with no gene match: 13. Regarding this clone: Antigen: not known.

PCR employed 60 Vbeta and 13 Jbeta primers. Profiling relied on immunoSEQ multiplex PCR, and the TCRdb table lists in-frame clones only, not all of them. The sample lists some 170,000 clones, nearly 80% occurring once. This chain connects TRBV5-4 to TRBJ1-1; 10 bases fit TRBD1. Sequenced input: PBMCs. This clonotype was sampled from a female donor in good health and CMV-seronegative. The CDR3, as DNA: TGTGCCAGCAGCTTGAACCGGGGACAGGGGATTCTGGTTGAAGCTTTCTTT. Its translation is CASSLNRGQGILVEAFF.